The clone carrying this TCR beta chain has only a few counts. From the reads, TCRdb called clonotypes with MiXCR, one entry per CDR3 protein. The sample includes some 300,000 distinct CDR3 sequences, approximately 8.9% of them seen just once. This CDR3 contains 14 residues. After removal of 3 bases from V and 6 bases from J, the junction contained 6 bases not matched to a gene. The germline CDR1 and CDR2 sequences are KGHSH and LQKENI. The data stem from a study of T cell repertoires in cytomegalovirus infection. Overall study context: Matching HLA type and CMV infection were both indicated by public TCR beta signatures.

This clonotype was obtained from a human donor in good health (CMV status not recorded). Some clones in this sample may be carry-over from other donors' samples. Sequencing input: PBMCs. The chain links TRBV18 to TRBJ2-7; 9 bases agree with TRBD1. The CDR3 region has the DNA TGTGCCAGCTCACCTCAACAGGGGGCGGGCGAGCAGTACGTC. Protein product: CASSPQQGAGEQYV.